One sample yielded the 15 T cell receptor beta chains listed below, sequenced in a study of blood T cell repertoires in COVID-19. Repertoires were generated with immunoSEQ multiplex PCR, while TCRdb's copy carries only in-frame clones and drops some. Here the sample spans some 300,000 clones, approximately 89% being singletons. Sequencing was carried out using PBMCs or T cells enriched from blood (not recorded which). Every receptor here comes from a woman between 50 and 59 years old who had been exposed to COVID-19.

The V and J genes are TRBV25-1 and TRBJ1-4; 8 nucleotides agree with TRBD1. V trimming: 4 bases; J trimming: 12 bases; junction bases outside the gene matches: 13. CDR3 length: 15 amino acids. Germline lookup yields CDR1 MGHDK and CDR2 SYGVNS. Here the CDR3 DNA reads TGTGCCAGCAGTGGCGGACAGGGTCGAGGCTCGGAACTGTTTTTT. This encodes CASSGGQGRGSELFF.

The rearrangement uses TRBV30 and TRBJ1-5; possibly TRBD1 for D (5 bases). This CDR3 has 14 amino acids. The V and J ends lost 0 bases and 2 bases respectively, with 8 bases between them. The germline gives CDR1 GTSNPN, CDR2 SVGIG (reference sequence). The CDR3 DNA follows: TGTGCCTGGAGTGTTTCCAGGGGCAATCAGCCCCAGCATTTT. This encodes CAWSVSRGNQPQHF.

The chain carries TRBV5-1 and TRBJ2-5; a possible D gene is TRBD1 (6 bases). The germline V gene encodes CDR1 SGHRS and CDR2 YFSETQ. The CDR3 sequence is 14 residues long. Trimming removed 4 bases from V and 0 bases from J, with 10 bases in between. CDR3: CASSPGQNQETQYF. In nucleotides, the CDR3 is TGCGCCAGCAGCCCCGGACAGAACCAAGAGACCCAGTACTTC.

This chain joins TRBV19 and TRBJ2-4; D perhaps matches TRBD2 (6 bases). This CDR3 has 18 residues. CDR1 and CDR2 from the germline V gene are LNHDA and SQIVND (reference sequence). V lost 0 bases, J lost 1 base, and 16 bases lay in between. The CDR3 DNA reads TGTGCCAGTAGTATAGAACCAGGGAGGCCCGAGGCCAAAAACATTCAGTACTTC. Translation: CASSIEPGRPEAKNIQYF.

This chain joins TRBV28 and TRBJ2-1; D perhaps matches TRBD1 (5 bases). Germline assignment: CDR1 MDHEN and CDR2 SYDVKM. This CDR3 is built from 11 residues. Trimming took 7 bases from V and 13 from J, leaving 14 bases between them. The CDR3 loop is CASTTAGGQFF. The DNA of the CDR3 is TGTGCCAGCACGACAGCCGGTGGTCAGTTCTTC.

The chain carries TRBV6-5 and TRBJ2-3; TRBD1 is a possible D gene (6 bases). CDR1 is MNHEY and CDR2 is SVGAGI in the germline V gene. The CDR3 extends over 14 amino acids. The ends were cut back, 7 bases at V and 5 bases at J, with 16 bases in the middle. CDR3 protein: CASTLRQVLDTQYF. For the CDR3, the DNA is TGTGCCAGCACACTCCGACAGGTGCTAGATACGCAGTATTTT.

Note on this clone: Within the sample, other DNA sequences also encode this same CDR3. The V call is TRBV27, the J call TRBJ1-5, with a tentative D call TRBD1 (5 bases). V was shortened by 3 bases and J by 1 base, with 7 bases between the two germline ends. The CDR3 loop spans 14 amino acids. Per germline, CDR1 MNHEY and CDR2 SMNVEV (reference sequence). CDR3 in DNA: TGTGCCAGCAGTTTGGGGGGAAGCAATCAGCCCCAGCATTTT. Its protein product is CASSLGGSNQPQHF.

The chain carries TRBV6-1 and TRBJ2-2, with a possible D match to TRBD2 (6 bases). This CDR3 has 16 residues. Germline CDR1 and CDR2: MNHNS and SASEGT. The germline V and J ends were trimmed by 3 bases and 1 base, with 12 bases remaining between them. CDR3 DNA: TGTGCCAGCAGTGATCTGGGGGGAGGGAACACCGGGGAGCTGTTTTTT. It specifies CASSDLGGGNTGELFF.

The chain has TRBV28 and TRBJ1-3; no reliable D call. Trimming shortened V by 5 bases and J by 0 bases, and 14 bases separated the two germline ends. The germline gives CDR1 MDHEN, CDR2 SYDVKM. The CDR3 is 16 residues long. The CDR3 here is CASSISQRSSGNTIYF. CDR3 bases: TGTGCCAGCAGTATTAGTCAGCGATCCTCTGGAAACACCATATATTTT.

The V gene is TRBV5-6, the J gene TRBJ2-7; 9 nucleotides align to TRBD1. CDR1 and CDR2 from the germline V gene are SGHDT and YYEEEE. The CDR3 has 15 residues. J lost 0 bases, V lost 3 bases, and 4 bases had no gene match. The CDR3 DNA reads TGTGCCAGCAGCTCCCCGGGACAGGGCTCCTACGAGCAGTACTTC. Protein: CASSSPGQGSYEQYF.

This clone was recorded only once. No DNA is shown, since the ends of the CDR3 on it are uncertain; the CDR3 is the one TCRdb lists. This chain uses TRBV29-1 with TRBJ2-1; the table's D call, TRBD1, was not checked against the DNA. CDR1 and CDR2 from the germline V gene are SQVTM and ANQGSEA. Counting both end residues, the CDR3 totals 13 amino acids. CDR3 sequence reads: CSVRDRGFFWQFF.

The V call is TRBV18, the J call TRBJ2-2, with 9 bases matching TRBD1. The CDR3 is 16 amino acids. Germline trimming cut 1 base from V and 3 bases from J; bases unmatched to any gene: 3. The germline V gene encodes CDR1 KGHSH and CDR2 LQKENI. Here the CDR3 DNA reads TGTGCCAGCTCACCACGGACAGGGGAGGACACCGGGGAGCTGTTTTTT. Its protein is CASSPRTGEDTGELFF.

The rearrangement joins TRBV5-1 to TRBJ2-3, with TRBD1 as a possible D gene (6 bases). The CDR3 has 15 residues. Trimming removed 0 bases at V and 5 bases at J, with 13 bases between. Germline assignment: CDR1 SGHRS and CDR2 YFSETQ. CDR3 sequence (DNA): TGCGCCAGCAGCTTGGATCCAGGGGCTAGAGATACGCAGTATTTT. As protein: CASSLDPGARDTQYF.

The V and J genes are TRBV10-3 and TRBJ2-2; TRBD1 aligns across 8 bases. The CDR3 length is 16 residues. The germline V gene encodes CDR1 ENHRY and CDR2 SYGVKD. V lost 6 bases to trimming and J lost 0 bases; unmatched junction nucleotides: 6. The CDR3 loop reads CAIRYGQGANTGELFF. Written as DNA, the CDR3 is TGTGCCATCAGATACGGACAGGGCGCGAACACCGGGGAGCTGTTTTTT.

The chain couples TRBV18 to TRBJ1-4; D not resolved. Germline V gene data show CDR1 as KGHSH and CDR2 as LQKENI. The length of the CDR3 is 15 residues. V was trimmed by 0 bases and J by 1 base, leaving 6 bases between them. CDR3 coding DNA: TGTGCCAGCTCACCACCCAGACTAACTAATGAAAAACTGTTTTTT. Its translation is CASSPPRLTNEKLFF.